This note documents a single T cell receptor (beta chain) sequence. Its antigen is not identified. CDR3 length: 17 residues. Germline CDR1 and CDR2: KGHSH and LQKENI. V was shortened by 3 bases and J by 5 bases, with 22 bases between the two germline ends. This record belongs to a study of CD8+CD57+ T cells in acquired aplastic anemia. Study-wide points: Common to patients and controls were twenty-nine CD8+ CDR3 sequences.

Profiling that covered TCR beta VDJ and CDR3 relied on genomic DNA as its template. MiXCR was run by TCRdb on the reads, yielding one entry per CDR3 protein. The sample has 180,000 or so distinct CDR3 sequences; about half are singletons. By flow cytometry, patients selected for sequencing had shown an expansion of CD8+CD57+ cells. The sequence derives from a human donor with aplastic anemia. The chain uses TRBV18 and TRBJ2-5, with D tentatively TRBD1 or TRBD2 (5 bases each). Specimen: sorted CD4+, CD8+, or CD8+CD57+ T cells (not recorded which) from PBMCs. CDR3 coding DNA: TGTGCCAGCTCACCGGTGTCAGGGCGGGTCGCAGTGGAGACCCAGTACTTC. It is translated as CASSPVSGRVAVETQYF.